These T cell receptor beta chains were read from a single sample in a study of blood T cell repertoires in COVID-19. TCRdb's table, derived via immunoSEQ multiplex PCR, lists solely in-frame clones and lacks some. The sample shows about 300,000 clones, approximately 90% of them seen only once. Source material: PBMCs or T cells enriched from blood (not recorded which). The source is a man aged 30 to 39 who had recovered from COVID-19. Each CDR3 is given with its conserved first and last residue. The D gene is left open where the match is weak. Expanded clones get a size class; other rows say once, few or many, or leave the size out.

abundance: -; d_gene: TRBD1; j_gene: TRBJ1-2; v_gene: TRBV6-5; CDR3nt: TGTGCCAGCACCTCATGGGGACAGGGGCACTATGGCTACACCTTC; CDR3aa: CASTSWGQGHYGYTF
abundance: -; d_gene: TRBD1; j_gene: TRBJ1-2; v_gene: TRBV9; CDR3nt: TGTGCCAGCAGCGTAGGGGGACAGGGTGCCGAAAACTATGGCTACACCTTC; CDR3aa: CASSVGGQGAENYGYTF
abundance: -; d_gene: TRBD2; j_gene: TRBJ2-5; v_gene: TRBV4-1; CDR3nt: TGCGCCAGCAGCCCGACTAGCGCGAACCAAGAGACCCAGTACTTC; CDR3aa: CASSPTSANQETQYF
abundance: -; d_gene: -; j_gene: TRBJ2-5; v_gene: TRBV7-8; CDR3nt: TGTGCCAGCAGCTTAGCGGGGGCGGGGGCGCGGGAGACCCAGTACTTC; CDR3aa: CASSLAGAGARETQYF
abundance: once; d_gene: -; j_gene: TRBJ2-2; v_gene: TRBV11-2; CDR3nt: TGTGCCAGCAGCTTAGATTCCGGGAGCGGGGAGCTGTTTTTT; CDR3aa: CASSLDSGSGELFF
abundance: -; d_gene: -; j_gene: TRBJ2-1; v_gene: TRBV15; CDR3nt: TGTGCCACCAGCATGGGAGAGGATGAGCAGTTCTTC; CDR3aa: CATSMGEDEQFF
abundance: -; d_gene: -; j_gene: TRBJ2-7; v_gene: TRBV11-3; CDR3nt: TGTGCCAGCACCAAAGGGAGCCTCGAGCAGTACTTC; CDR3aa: CASTKGSLEQYF
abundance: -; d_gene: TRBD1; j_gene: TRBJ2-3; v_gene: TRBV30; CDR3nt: TGTGCCTGGAGTCGACAGGGTGGAGGAGATACGCAGTATTTT; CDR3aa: CAWSRQGGGDTQYF
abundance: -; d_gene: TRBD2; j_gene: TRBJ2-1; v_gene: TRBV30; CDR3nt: TGTGCCTGGAAACTAGCGGCTACAATGAGGCAGTTCTTC; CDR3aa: CAWKLAATMRQFF
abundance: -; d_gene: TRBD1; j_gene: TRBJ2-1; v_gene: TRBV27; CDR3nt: TGTGCCAGCAGTTCACCCCTGAAGACAGGGAACAATGAGCAGTTCTTC; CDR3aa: CASSSPLKTGNNEQFF
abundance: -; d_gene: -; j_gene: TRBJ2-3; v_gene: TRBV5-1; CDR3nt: TGCGCCAGCAGCTGGGGAGCCACAGATACGCAGTATTTT; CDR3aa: CASSWGATDTQYF